A selection of T cell receptor beta chains follows, all from one sample in a study of T cell repertoires in cytomegalovirus infection. TCRdb independently ran MiXCR on the reads; one entry per CDR3 protein. The sample has hundreds of thousands of distinct CDR3 sequences, roughly 15% seen once. The sample comprised PBMCs. The receptors stem from a human donor in good health (CMV status not recorded). Some clones in this sample may be carry-over from other donors' samples. Each CDR3 is given with its conserved first and last residue. A D gene is named only where the DNA matches it firmly. Expanded clones are given a class, and other clones once, few, many or no size at all.

abundance,d_gene,v_gene,j_gene,CDR3nt,CDR3aa
-,-,TRBV10-3,TRBJ2-7,TGTGCCATCAGTGAGGAGGGAAGGCCCTACGAGCAGTACTTC,CAISEEGRPYEQYF
few,-,TRBV27,TRBJ1-4,TGTGCCAGCACTACCGGGGCAGTAGAAAAACTGTTTTTT,CASTTGAVEKLFF
-,TRBD1,TRBV23-1,TRBJ1-6,TGCGCCAGCAGTCAACTCTGCAGGGGGTCGAATAATTCACCCCTCCACTTT,CASSQLCRGSNNSPLHF
many,TRBD1,TRBV10-3,TRBJ2-7,TGTGCCATCAGTGACAGGGGGCAATCCTACGAGCAGTACTTC,CAISDRGQSYEQYF
few,TRBD2,TRBV4-1,TRBJ2-5,TGCGCCAGCAGCCAAGTTGTGCTAGCGGGGGGGCCTAGCAATGGGGCCCAGTACTTC,CASSQVVLAGGPSNGAQYF
-,-,TRBV7-9,TRBJ1-1,TGTGCCAGCAGCACGGGTACAGGGAGGACTGAAGCTTTCTTT,CASSTGTGRTEAFF
few,TRBD1,TRBV28,TRBJ1-5,TGTGCCAGCAGTTCACAGGGGTTTCAGCCCCAGCATTTT,CASSSQGFQPQHF
few,-,TRBV7-9,TRBJ2-3,TGTGCCAGCAGCTTAAAGGCGTTGGGGCGACTACCACCCGGGGATACGCAGTATTTT,CASSLKALGRLPPGDTQYF
many,TRBD1,TRBV7-2,TRBJ2-7,TGTGCCAGCAGCTTAACCTTTCCACCGGGACAGGGGTATTCCTACGAGCAGTACTTC,CASSLTFPPGQGYSYEQYF
many,-,TRBV19,TRBJ2-7,TGTGCCAGCAGGGGACTGGACTACGAGCAGTACTTC,CASRGLDYEQYF
many,-,TRBV7-9,TRBJ2-4,TGTGCCAGCAGCCGTGGGTTGTTCAGCGACCTAGCCAAAAACATTCAGTACTTC,CASSRGLFSDLAKNIQYF
-,-,TRBV28,TRBJ2-2,TGTGCCAGCAGACGAGACGGGGGCCGGAACACCGGGGAGCTGTTTTTT,CASRRDGGRNTGELFF
many,-,TRBV27,TRBJ1-4,TGTGCCAGCAGTGGGGGTGGGACTAATGAAAAACTGTTTTTT,CASSGGGTNEKLFF
-,-,TRBV6-2/TRBV6-3,TRBJ1-2,TGTGCCAGCAGGGCGTCGAGGGGCTCTAACTATGGCTACACCTTC,CASRASRGSNYGYTF
few,-,TRBV7-9,TRBJ2-2,TGTGCCAGCAGCTTAAGACTGGACACCGGGGAGCTGTTTTTT,CASSLRLDTGELFF
few,-,TRBV2,TRBJ1-1,TGTGCCAGCGGTGGACAGCCGAACACTGAAGCTTTCTTT,CASGGQPNTEAFF
few,TRBD2,TRBV7-8,TRBJ2-1,TGTGCCAGCAGTTTAGAGGCCTCGGGGCGGGGGGGGCAGTTCTTC,CASSLEASGRGGQFF
few,TRBD1,TRBV7-2,TRBJ1-2,TGTGCCAGCAGCCCCCAAACAGGGGGCGTTGGCTATGGCTACACCTTC,CASSPQTGGVGYGYTF
many,-,TRBV6-5,TRBJ2-4,TGTGCCAGCAGTTACCGGGTTTTGGGGTTGGACATTCAGTACTTC,CASSYRVLGLDIQYF
few,TRBD1,TRBV10-3,TRBJ2-2,TGTGCCATCACCGAGACCGGGACAGGGAACACCGGGGAGCTGTTTTTT,CAITETGTGNTGELFF
many,-,TRBV7-2,TRBJ1-1,TGTGCCAGCAGCCTTAGACAGCCGACTATTGAGGACGCTGAAGCTTTCTTT,CASSLRQPTIEDAEAFF
-,TRBD2,TRBV4-1,TRBJ2-1,TGCGCCAGCAGCCAAGCGGGTCTTGGTAGCGGGGGGTACAATGAGCAGTTCTTC,CASSQAGLGSGGYNEQFF
-,-,TRBV20-1,TRBJ2-1,TGCAGTGCTAGAGATGGTTCTTCGGCCCCCTACAATGAGCAGTTCTTC,CSARDGSSAPYNEQFF
many,-,TRBV6-2/TRBV6-3,TRBJ2-1,TGTGCCAGCAGCTTCGACTACTACAATGAGCAGTTCTTC,CASSFDYYNEQFF
many,-,TRBV4-3,TRBJ1-1,TGCGCCAGCAGCCAAGACACAGTGGATGAGGTTTGGACTGAAGCTTTCTTT,CASSQDTVDEVWTEAFF
many,-,TRBV28,TRBJ1-1,TGTGCCAGCAGTTTGTATGGGGCCCCGAACACTGAAGCTTTCTTT,CASSLYGAPNTEAFF
many,-,TRBV19,TRBJ1-5,TGTGCCAGTAGTATGGACCAGTACAATCAGCCCCAGCATTTT,CASSMDQYNQPQHF
many,-,TRBV11-2,TRBJ1-1,TGTGCCAGCAGCTTAGGGGCAGGGAGGAACACTGAAGCTTTCTTT,CASSLGAGRNTEAFF
few,-,TRBV9,TRBJ2-6,TGTGCCAGCAGCGTAGGTCTCCGTATCGCCTCTGGGGCCAACGTCCTGACTTTC,CASSVGLRIASGANVLTF
-,TRBD1,TRBV2,TRBJ2-5,TGTGCCAGCAGTGAATCGGCAGGGGGCGTCTTC,CASSESAGGVF
-,TRBD1,TRBV5-1,TRBJ1-6,TGCGCCAGCAGCTTGTCTCGGGACAGACAATCACCCCTCCACTTT,CASSLSRDRQSPLHF
many,-,TRBV7-2,TRBJ1-6,TGTGCCAGCAGCTTAGAGGGGAGCGTCTCCTATAATTCACCCCTCCACTTT,CASSLEGSVSYNSPLHF
few,TRBD1,TRBV24-1,TRBJ1-1,TGTGCCACCAGTGATTCCCGGACAGGGATCACTGAAGCTTTCTTT,CATSDSRTGITEAFF
few,-,TRBV20-1,TRBJ2-7,TGCAGTGCTAGCCCCCCTCCCCTCTACGAGCAGTACTTC,CSASPPPLYEQYF
many,TRBD1,TRBV12-3/TRBV12-4,TRBJ1-4,TGTGCCAGCAGGCAAACTACAGGGGATGAAAAACTGTTTTTT,CASRQTTGDEKLFF
-,-,TRBV5-4,TRBJ2-5,TGTGCCAGCAGCATCACTGCCCAAGAGACCCAGTACTTC,CASSITAQETQYF
-,TRBD1,TRBV27,TRBJ1-1,TGTGCCAGCAGTTGGCAGACAGGGGGCAGGACTGAAGCTTTCTTT,CASSWQTGGRTEAFF
few,-,TRBV4-1,TRBJ2-7,TGCGCCAGCAGCCAAGATCAGCCGCTAGCCGGCTACGAGCAGTACTTC,CASSQDQPLAGYEQYF
many,-,TRBV7-2,TRBJ2-5,TGTGCCAGCAGCCCACTGTATAGGGAGGCCCAGTACTTC,CASSPLYREAQYF
-,-,TRBV28,TRBJ2-7,TGTGCCAGCAGTTTACCTTCCGACAGGAGAAATCTTGAAAGGTACGAGCAGTACTTC,CASSLPSDRRNLERYEQYF
-,-,TRBV12-3/TRBV12-4,TRBJ1-5,TGTGCCAGCAGTTTAGCGCAGGGATGGGAACAGCCCCAGCATTTT,CASSLAQGWEQPQHF
many,TRBD1,TRBV12-3/TRBV12-4,TRBJ2-7,TGTGCCAGCAGTTCACCGACAGGGTCGGGCTCCTACGAGCAGTACTTC,CASSSPTGSGSYEQYF
few,TRBD1,TRBV20-1,TRBJ1-1,TGCAGTGCTAGAGGAGGCAGGGGGACCACTGAAGCTTTCTTT,CSARGGRGTTEAFF
many,TRBD2,TRBV7-6,TRBJ2-7,TGTGCCAGCAGCTTAGTATGGGAGGGGTACGAGCAGTACTTC,CASSLVWEGYEQYF
few,-,TRBV6-2/TRBV6-3,TRBJ2-5,TGTGCCAGCAGCAATTATGTCGGTTGGGAAAAAGAGACCCAGTACTTC,CASSNYVGWEKETQYF
-,-,TRBV2,TRBJ1-1,TGTGCCAGCACGGCAGGAGGCACTGAAGCTTTCTTT,CASTAGGTEAFF
-,-,TRBV10-3,TRBJ1-4,TGTGCCATACAAGACGAGGATGAAAAACTGTTTTTT,CAIQDEDEKLFF
-,TRBD1,TRBV10-3,TRBJ1-1,TGTGCCATCACCCCGACAGGGGAGCACACTGAAGCTTTCTTT,CAITPTGEHTEAFF
many,TRBD2,TRBV7-2,TRBJ2-7,TGTGCCAGCAGCTTATCCCTAGCGGGAGCGTGGGGCTACGAGCAGTACTTC,CASSLSLAGAWGYEQYF